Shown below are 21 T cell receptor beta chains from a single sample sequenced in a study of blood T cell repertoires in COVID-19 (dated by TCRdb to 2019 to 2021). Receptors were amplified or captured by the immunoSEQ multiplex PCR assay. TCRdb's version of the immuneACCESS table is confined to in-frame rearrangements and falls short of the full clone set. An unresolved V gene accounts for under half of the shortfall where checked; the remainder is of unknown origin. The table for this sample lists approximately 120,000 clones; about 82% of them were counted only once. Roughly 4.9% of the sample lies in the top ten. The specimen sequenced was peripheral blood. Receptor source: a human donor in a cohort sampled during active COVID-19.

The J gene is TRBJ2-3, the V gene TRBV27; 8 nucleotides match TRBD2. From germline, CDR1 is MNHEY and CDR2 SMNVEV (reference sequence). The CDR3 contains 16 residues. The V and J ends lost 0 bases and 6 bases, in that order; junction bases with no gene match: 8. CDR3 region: CASSLSFGREVDTQYF. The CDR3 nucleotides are TGTGCCAGCAGTTTATCGTTTGGGCGGGAGGTGGATACGCAGTATTTT.

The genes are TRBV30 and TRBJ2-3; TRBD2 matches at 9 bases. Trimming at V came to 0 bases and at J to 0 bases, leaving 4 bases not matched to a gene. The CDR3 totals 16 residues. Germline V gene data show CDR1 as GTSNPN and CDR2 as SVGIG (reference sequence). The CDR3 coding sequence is TGTGCCTGGAGTGTCGGGACTAGCAGTAGCACAGATACGCAGTATTTT. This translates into CAWSVGTSSSTDTQYF.

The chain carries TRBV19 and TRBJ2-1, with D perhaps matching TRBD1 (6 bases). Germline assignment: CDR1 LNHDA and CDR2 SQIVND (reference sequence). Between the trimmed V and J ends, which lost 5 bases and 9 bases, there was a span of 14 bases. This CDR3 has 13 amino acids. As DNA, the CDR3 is TGTGCCAGTAGTGACACAGGGTGGAGTGAGCAGTTCTTC. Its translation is CASSDTGWSEQFF.

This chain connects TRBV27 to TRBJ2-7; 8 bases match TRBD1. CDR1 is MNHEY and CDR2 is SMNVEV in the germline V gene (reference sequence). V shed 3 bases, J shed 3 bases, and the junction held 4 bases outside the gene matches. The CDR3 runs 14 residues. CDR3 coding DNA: TGTGCCAGCAGTTTGACAGGGGTCGGCTACGAGCAGTACTTC. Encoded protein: CASSLTGVGYEQYF.

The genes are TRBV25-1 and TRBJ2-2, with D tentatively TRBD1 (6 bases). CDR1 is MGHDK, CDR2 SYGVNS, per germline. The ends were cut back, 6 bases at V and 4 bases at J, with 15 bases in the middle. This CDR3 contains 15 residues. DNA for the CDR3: TGTGCCAGCAGGGACGACAGGAGCCCCACCGGGGAGCTGTTTTTT. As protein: CASRDDRSPTGELFF.

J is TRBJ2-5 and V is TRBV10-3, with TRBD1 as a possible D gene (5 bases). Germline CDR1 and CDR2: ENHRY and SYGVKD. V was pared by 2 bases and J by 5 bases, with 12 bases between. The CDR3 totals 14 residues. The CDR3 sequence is CAISEQGAGETQYF. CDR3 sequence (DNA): TGTGCCATCAGTGAGCAGGGTGCTGGTGAGACCCAGTACTTC.

The chain's CDR3 is CASSRQGPDYNEQFF. The CDR3 DNA is TGTGCCAGTAGTAGGCAGGGGCCCGACTACAATGAGCAGTTCTTC. The V call is TRBV19, the J call TRBJ2-1; possibly TRBD1 for D (6 bases). Germline V gene data show CDR1 as LNHDA and CDR2 as SQIVND (reference sequence). This CDR3 has 15 amino acids. The ends were cut back, 4 bases at V and 3 bases at J, with 13 bases in the middle.

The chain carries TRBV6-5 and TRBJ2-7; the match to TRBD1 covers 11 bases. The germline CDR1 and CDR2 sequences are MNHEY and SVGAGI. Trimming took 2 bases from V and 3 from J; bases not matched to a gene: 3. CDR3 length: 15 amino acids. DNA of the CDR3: TGTGCCAGCAGTTACGCGGGACAGGGGGGCTACGAGCAGTACTTC. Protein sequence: CASSYAGQGGYEQYF.

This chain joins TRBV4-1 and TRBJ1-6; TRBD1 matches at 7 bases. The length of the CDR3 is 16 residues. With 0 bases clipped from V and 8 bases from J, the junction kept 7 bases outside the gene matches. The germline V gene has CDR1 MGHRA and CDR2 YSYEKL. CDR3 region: CASSQDRGRGDSPLHF. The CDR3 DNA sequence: TGCGCCAGCAGCCAAGATCGGGGCAGGGGGGATTCACCCCTCCACTTT.

The CDR3, as DNA: TGTGCCAGCAGCTTCCTCAGACTAGCGGGAGGGCCCTCGGAAGATACGCAGTATTTT. It codes for CASSFLRLAGGPSEDTQYF. The chain links TRBV11-2 to TRBJ2-3, with 14 bases aligning to TRBD2. The CDR3 is 19 residues long. Germline CDR1 SGHAT, CDR2 FQNNGV. Trimming removed 3 bases from V and 5 bases from J; junction bases left unmatched: 13.

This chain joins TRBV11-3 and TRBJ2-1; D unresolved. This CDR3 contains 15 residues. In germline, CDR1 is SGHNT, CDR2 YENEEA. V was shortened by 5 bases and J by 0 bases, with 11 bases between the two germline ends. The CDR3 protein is CASSHVRGSYNEQFF. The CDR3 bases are TGTGCCAGCAGCCATGTGAGAGGCTCCTACAATGAGCAGTTCTTC. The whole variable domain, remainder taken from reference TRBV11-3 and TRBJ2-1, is EAGVVQSPRYKIIEKKQPVAFWCNPISGHNTLYWYLQNLGQGPELLIRYENEEAVDDSQLPKDRFSAERLKGVDSTLKIQPAELGDSAVYLCASSHVRGSYNEQFFGPGTRLTVL.

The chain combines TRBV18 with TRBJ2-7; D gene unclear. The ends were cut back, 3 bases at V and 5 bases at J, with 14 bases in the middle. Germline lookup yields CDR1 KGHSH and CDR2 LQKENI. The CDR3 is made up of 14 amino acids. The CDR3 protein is CASSPLSGHDEQYF. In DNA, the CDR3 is TGTGCCAGCTCACCTCTTTCTGGGCACGACGAGCAGTACTTC.

The CDR3: CASSSNLGNQPQHF. As DNA, the CDR3 is TGCGCCAGCAGTAGTAACCTAGGTAATCAGCCCCAGCATTTT. The rearrangement joins TRBV10-2 to TRBJ1-5, with D uncertain. V was clipped by 5 bases and J by 4 bases, with 12 bases between them. The CDR3 sequence is 14 residues long. In germline, CDR1 is WSHSY, CDR2 SAAADI.

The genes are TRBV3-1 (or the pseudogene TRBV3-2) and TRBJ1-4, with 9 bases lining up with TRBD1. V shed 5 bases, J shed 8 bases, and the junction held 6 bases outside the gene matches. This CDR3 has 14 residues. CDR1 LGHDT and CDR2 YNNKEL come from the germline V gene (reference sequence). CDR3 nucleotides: TGTGCCAGCAGCGGGGACAGGGTGAGGGAAAAACTGTTTTTT. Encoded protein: CASSGDRVREKLFF.

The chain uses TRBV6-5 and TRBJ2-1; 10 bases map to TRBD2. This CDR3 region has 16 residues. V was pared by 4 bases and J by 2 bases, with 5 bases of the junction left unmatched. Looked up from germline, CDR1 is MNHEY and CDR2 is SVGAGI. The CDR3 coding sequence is TGTGCCAGCAGTTGGGGACTAGCGCGACCCTACAATGAGCAGTTCTTC. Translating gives CASSWGLARPYNEQFF.

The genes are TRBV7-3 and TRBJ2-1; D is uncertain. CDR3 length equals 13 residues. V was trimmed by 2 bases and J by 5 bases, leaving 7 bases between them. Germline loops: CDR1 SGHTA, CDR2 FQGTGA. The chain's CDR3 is CASSLFPDNEQFF. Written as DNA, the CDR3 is TGTGCCAGCAGCTTATTTCCCGACAATGAGCAGTTCTTC.

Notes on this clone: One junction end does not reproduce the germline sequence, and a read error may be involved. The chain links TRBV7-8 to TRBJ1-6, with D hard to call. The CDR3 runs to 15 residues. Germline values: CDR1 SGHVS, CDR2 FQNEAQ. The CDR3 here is CASTYDGSFNSPLHF. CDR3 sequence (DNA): TGTGCCAGCACCTATGACGGGTCCTTTAATTCACCCCTCCACTTT.

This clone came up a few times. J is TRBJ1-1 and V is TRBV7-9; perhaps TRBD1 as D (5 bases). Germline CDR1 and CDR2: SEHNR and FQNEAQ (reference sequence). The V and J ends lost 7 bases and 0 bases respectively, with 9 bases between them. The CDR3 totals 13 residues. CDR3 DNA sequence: TGTGCCAGCAAGGGACTGGTGAACACTGAAGCTTTCTTT. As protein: CASKGLVNTEAFF.

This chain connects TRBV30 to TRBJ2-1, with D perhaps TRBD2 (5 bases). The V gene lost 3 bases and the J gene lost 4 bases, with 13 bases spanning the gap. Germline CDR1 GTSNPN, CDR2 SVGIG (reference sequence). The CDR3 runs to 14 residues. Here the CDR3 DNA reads TGTGCCTGGAGAAGCGGCCCGGGGTACAATGAGCAGTTCTTC. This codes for CAWRSGPGYNEQFF.

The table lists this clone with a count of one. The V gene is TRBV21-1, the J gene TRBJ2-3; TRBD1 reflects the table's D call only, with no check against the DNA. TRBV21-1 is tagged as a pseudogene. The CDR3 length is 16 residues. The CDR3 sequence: CASSGRDRWSTDTQYF. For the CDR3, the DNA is TGTGCCAGCAGCGGTCGGGACAGATGGAGCACAGATACGCAGTATTTT.

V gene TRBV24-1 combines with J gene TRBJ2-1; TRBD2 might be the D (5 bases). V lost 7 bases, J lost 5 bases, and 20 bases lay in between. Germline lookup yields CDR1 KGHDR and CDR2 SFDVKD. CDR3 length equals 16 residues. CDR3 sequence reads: CATSGEGAGIHNEQFF. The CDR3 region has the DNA TGTGCCACCAGCGGGGAAGGCGCCGGGATCCACAATGAGCAGTTCTTC.